This T cell receptor beta chain was identified in a study of memory CD4+ T cells and cytomegalovirus serostatus. Findings and limits, study-wide: CD4+ memory repertoires contained about 40% of the roughly 150 reported CMV TCRbeta sequences. Suggested: most of the CMV-linked TCR signature lies in CD4+ memory cells.

Clones were read by immunoSEQ multiplex PCR, and TCRdb kept only the in-frame ones, dropping some. The data show about 50,000 clones, 70% to 85% seen once. Single viable CD3+CD4+CD8-CD45RO+ cells were sorted as the memory CD4+ T cells. As concerns this clone: Its antigen is unidentified.

The CDR3 runs 15 residues. CDR1 MNHEY and CDR2 SVGAGI come from the germline V gene. The V gene lost 0 bases and the J gene lost 8 bases, with 14 bases spanning the gap. This TCR was recovered from an adult in good health and CMV-seronegative. Sequenced material: memory CD4+ T cells from blood. The chain is built from TRBV6-5 and TRBJ2-1; maybe TRBD1 (5 bases). CDR3 DNA: TGTGCCAGCAGTTACTCGTATGAAAGGGGCCATGAGCAGTTCTTC. It encodes CASSYSYERGHEQFF.